This TCR beta chain derives from a study of blood T cell repertoires in COVID-19. On the study more broadly: Acute and convalescent COVID-19 specimens originated in the United States, Italy and Spain. Nucleic acid was either cDNA or gDNA, and it came from T cells, B-cell-depleted T cells, or PBMCs.

This clone appeared once. The germline CDR1 and CDR2 sequences are MNHNS and SASEGT. Trimming removed 0 bases from V and 12 bases from J, with 12 bases in between. CDR3 length: 13 residues. Original data processing: For nucleated cells, counts were estimated from reference gene primer amplification. TCRdb's copy holds only in-frame clones and misses some; the assay was immunoSEQ multiplex PCR. The V and J calls and clone size come from that table; D and trimming were worked out from the DNA. The sample yields roughly 250,000 clones, around 85% seen once. The TCR comes from a woman aged 30 to 39 with COVID-19, enrolled during active disease. The chain carries TRBV6-1 and TRBJ2-1; TRBD1 might be the D (5 bases). Sequencing used peripheral blood. The CDR3, as DNA: TGTGCCAGCAGTGAAGCGGGCAGGGATGCGCAGTTCTTC. Translated, it gives CASSEAGRDAQFF.